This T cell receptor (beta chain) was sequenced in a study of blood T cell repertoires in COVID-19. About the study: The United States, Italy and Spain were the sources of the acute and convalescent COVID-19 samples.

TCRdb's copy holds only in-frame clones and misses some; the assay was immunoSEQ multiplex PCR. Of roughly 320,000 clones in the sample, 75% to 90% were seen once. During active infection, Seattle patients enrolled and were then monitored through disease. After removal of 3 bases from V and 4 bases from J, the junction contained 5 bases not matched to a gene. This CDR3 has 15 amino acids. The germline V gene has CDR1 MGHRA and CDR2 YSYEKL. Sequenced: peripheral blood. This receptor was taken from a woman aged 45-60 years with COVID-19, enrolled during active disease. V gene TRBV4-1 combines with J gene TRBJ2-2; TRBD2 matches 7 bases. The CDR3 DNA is TGCGCCAGCAGCCACTGGGCGGGAGTCACCGGGGAGCTGTTTTTT. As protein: CASSHWAGVTGELFF.